The rows below give T cell receptor beta chains drawn from one sample of a study of T-cell reconstitution after alpha-beta-depleted transplantation in children. From the PCR reads, TCRdb called clonotypes with MiXCR, one entry per CDR3 protein. The sample contains about 170,000 distinct CDR3 sequences, approximately 10% of which appear only once. The sample consisted of PBMCs, taken before TCRalphabeta/CD19-depleted stem cell transplant. Source of these receptors: a boy younger than 10 with acute myeloid leukemia, due to receive a stem cell transplant. Each CDR3 is given with its conserved first and last residue. The D gene is left open where the match is weak. A clone size is listed for some rows: how often the clone was seen (once, few, many), or a class if it is expanded.

>many|TRBD2|TRBJ2-7|TRBV14|13
TGTGCCAGCAGCCTAGCGGGAGGGCACGAGCAGTACTTC
CASSLAGGHEQYF
>many|NA|TRBJ1-3|TRBV29-1|15
TGCAGCGTGGCCGGGACGGATAGCTCTGGAAACACCATATATTTT
CSVAGTDSSGNTIYF
>NA|NA|TRBJ2-1|TRBV3-1|17
TGTGCCACCTGCCAAGAGGTCACGGGACGGTGGGGCAATGAGCAGTTCTTC
CATCQEVTGRWGNEQFF
>NA|NA|TRBJ2-5|TRBV27|15
TGTGCCAGCAGTTTATCTAGCGGTGTTGGAGAGACCCAGTACTTC
CASSLSSGVGETQYF
>many|TRBD2|TRBJ2-3|TRBV4-1|16
TGCGCCAGCAGCCAAGTCAGGCTAGCGGTCACAGATACGCAGTATTTT
CASSQVRLAVTDTQYF
>many|NA|TRBJ1-6|TRBV28|14
TGTGCCAGCAGTTGGGGCCGATGGAATTCACCCCTCCACTTT
CASSWGRWNSPLHF
>many|TRBD2|TRBJ2-3|TRBV20-1|15
TGCAGTGCTCTCGGGGCGGGAGGTAGGATAGATACGCAGTATTTT
CSALGAGGRIDTQYF
>few|NA|TRBJ2-1|TRBV19|14
TGTGCCAGTACCCTAGCCTGGGGTTACAATGAGCAGTTCTTC
CASTLAWGYNEQFF
>many|NA|TRBJ2-1|TRBV5-1|15
TGCGCCAGCAGCTCCGACCCAGGGAGTGGCTATGAGCAGTTCTTC
CASSSDPGSGYEQFF
>NA|NA|TRBJ1-2|TRBV4-1|16
TGCGCCAGCAGCCAAGACCGGGCAGGGCTTCTCTATGGCTACACCTTC
CASSQDRAGLLYGYTF
>many|NA|TRBJ1-4|TRBV30|13
TGTGCCTGGGGGCCGCAGGGGACGGGGAAACTGTTTTTT
CAWGPQGTGKLFF
>many|TRBD1|TRBJ1-4|TRBV5-1|14
TGCGCCAGCAGCACACAGGGGGCGCATGAAAAACTGTTTTTT
CASSTQGAHEKLFF
>many|NA|TRBJ1-1|TRBV5-1|15
TGCGCCAGCAGCCCGTTAGGCAGGGAGCGAGTAGGAGCTTTCTTT
CASSPLGRERVGAFF
>many|TRBD2|TRBJ2-1|TRBV2|14
TGTGCCAGCAGGGTTAGCGGGTCCTACAATGAGCAGTTCTTC
CASRVSGSYNEQFF
>many|TRBD1|TRBJ1-1|TRBV6-2/TRBV6-3|11
TGTGCCAGCAGTGACAGGGGTGAAGCTTTCTTT
CASSDRGEAFF
>many|NA|TRBJ1-1|TRBV5-1|16
TGCGCCAGCAGCTTTCGGGGACATGGCTCGAACCCTGAAGCTTTCTTT
CASSFRGHGSNPEAFF
>many|NA|TRBJ1-2|TRBV4-1|13
TGCGCCAGCAGCCAAGATCGGAGGGCTGGCTACACCTTC
CASSQDRRAGYTF
>many|TRBD2|TRBJ2-1|TRBV28|13
TGTGCCAGCAGTTTTGGTAGCGGGGATGAGCAGTTCTTC
CASSFGSGDEQFF
>many|NA|TRBJ2-6|TRBV20-1|16
TGCAGTGCTAGAGAGGGTTGGGGCTCTGGGGCCAACGTCCTGACTTTC
CSAREGWGSGANVLTF
>NA|NA|TRBJ2-1|TRBV5-1|15
TGCGCCAGCAGCTTGGTTCGTGTCTCCTACAATGAGCAGTTCTTC
CASSLVRVSYNEQFF
>NA|TRBD1|TRBJ1-2|TRBV19|12
TGTGCCAGCGGACAGGGCCTTGGTGCAGAAACCTTC
CASGQGLGAETF
>many|TRBD2|TRBJ2-3|TRBV20-1|12
TGCAGTGCTTGGGGGGGAACAGATACGCAGTATTTT
CSAWGGTDTQYF